These 16 T cell receptor beta chains came from one sample sequenced in a study of CXCR4 blockade with PD-1 therapy in pancreatic cancer. The table came from immunoSEQ multiplex PCR; TCRdb's copy has only in-frame clones and leaves some out. The sample holds approximately 18,000 clones; over 55% are singletons and the top ten take about 5.5%. Material for sequencing was tumor tissue. The receptors were sampled from a human donor with pancreatic ductal adenocarcinoma.

V is TRBV28 and J is TRBJ1-2; no definite D call. Trimming removed 2 bases from V and 4 bases from J, with 5 bases in between. The germline gives CDR1 MDHEN, CDR2 SYDVKM. The CDR3 sequence is 12 residues long. The CDR3 DNA is TGTGCCAGCAGTTTAGAGCTCTATGGCTACACCTTC. This encodes CASSLELYGYTF.

This sequence joins TRBV23-1 and TRBJ2-2; tentative D call: TRBD1 (5 bases). TRBV23-1 is flagged as an ORF with uncertain function. V shed 5 bases and J shed 1 base, with 17 bases lying between them. This CDR3 is built from 17 residues. CDR3 nucleotide sequence: TGCGCCAGCAGTTGCCGTCCAGGGATATTGAACACCGGGGAGCTGTTTTTT. Its translation: CASSCRPGILNTGELFF.

This sequence joins TRBV28 and TRBJ1-6; 10 bases are a match to TRBD1. Germline trimming cut 10 bases from V and 13 bases from J; bases unmatched to any gene: 13. The CDR3 sequence is 14 residues long. Germline assignment: CDR1 MDHEN and CDR2 SYDVKM. The CDR3 coding sequence is TGTGCCACCCGGGACAGGGGCCACGAGGGCCCCCTCCACTTT. Amino acid sequence: CATRDRGHEGPLHF.

The chain employs TRBV9 and TRBJ2-3, with 11 bases identical to TRBD2. Trimming at V came to 0 bases and at J to 4 bases, leaving 4 bases not matched to a gene. Per the germline V gene, CDR1 is SGDLS and CDR2 is YYNGEE. The length of the CDR3 is 16 residues. The CDR3 DNA is TGTGCCAGCAGCGTAGAGCTAGCGGGAGGATCAGATACGCAGTATTTT. This codes for CASSVELAGGSDTQYF.

This rearrangement joins TRBV19 to TRBJ2-7, with D perhaps TRBD1 (6 bases). The CDR3 loop spans 13 amino acids. In germline, CDR1 is LNHDA, CDR2 SQIVND (reference sequence). Trimming took off 5 bases at V and 2 bases at J, with 10 bases between the two ends. This CDR3 is CASSEGVAYEQYF. DNA for the CDR3: TGTGCCAGTAGTGAGGGGGTGGCCTACGAGCAGTACTTC. Using reference TRBV19 and TRBJ2-7 for the parts outside the CDR3, the full variable domain is DGGITQSPKYLFRKEGQNVTLSCEQNLNHDAMYWYRQDPGQGLRLIYYSQIVNDFQKGDIAEGYSVSREKKESFPLTVTSAQKNPTAFYLCASSEGVAYEQYFGPGTRLTVT.

The J gene is TRBJ1-2, the V gene TRBV6-8; D remains ambiguous. Deletions cut 0 bases from V and 4 bases from J, with 6 bases between. Germline V gene sequence: CDR1 MNHGY, CDR2 SAAAGT. The CDR3 has 13 residues. The CDR3 DNA is TGTGCCAGCAGTTACTCCCGGGGCTATGGCTACACCTTC. It codes for CASSYSRGYGYTF.

This chain connects TRBV19 to TRBJ2-2; a possible D gene is TRBD1 (6 bases). From germline, CDR1 is LNHDA and CDR2 SQIVND (reference sequence). V lost 6 bases to trimming and J lost 0 bases, with 14 bases between them. The CDR3 length is 16 residues. The CDR3 DNA follows: TGTGCCAGTAGCCCACAGGGTAGGACGAACACCGGGGAGCTGTTTTTT. It encodes CASSPQGRTNTGELFF.

The chain couples TRBV6-7 to TRBJ2-1, with 10 positions matching TRBD2. TRBV6-7 is an ORF for which the function is uncertain. This CDR3 region has 15 residues. V dropped 5 bases and J dropped 2; count of bases not matched to a gene: 3. The CDR3 DNA reads as TGTGCCAGCAGTCCACTAGCGGGACCCTACAATGAGCAGTTCTTC. As protein: CASSPLAGPYNEQFF.

The chain has TRBV15 and TRBJ2-7, with 9 bases that match TRBD2. The junction had 11 bases not matched to a gene; V was cut back by 1 base and J by 7 bases. The CDR3 length is 16 residues. CDR1 and CDR2 (germline): LNHNV, YYDKDF (reference sequence). The CDR3: CATSRGLAGAIWEQYF. DNA for the CDR3: TGTGCCACCAGCAGAGGTTTAGCGGGAGCTATATGGGAGCAGTACTTC.

V usage is TRBV19 and J usage is TRBJ2-7, with D perhaps matching TRBD1 (6 bases). The CDR3 runs 14 residues. The V end lost 4 bases, the J end lost 3 bases, and 13 bases lay between the germline ends. In germline, CDR1 is LNHDA, CDR2 SQIVND (reference sequence). This CDR3 reads CASSTGTGFYEQYF. CDR3 nucleotides: TGTGCCAGTAGTACTGGAACAGGGTTCTACGAGCAGTACTTC.

This clone occurred a few times. The J gene is TRBJ2-5, the V gene TRBV15; TRBD1 matches at 11 bases. Trimming removed 0 bases from V and 5 bases from J; junction bases left unmatched: 11. Per germline, CDR1 LNHNV and CDR2 YYDKDF (reference sequence). The CDR3 loop spans 18 amino acids. Here the CDR3 DNA reads TGTGCCACCAGCAGAGAAGAGACCGGACAGGGGGCTCGGGAGACCCAGTACTTC. This gives the protein CATSREETGQGARETQYF.

This clone was seen only a few times. This chain's CDR3 is CASSPRLAGDTQYF. DNA for the CDR3: TGTGCCAGCAGTCCCCGACTAGCGGGAGATACGCAGTATTTT. The V and J genes are TRBV6-8 and TRBJ2-3; 10 positions match TRBD2. The CDR3 spans 14 residues. The V gene's germline CDR1 is MNHGY and CDR2 SAAAGT. V was pared by 5 bases and J by 5 bases, with 4 bases of the junction left unmatched.

The chain combines TRBV18 with TRBJ1-1; D unresolved. V gave up 2 bases and J gave up 3 bases, with 13 bases separating them. Germline V gene data show CDR1 as KGHSH and CDR2 as LQKENI. The CDR3 length is 15 residues. The CDR3 loop reads CASSPVSYWDTEAFF. CDR3 nucleotide sequence: TGTGCCAGCTCACCAGTCTCATATTGGGACACTGAAGCTTTCTTT.

Here the CDR3 reads CASSYWRPNTEAFF. The DNA of the CDR3 is TGTGCCAGCAGTTACTGGAGGCCGAACACTGAAGCTTTCTTT. This chain connects TRBV6-8 to TRBJ1-1; D remains unclear. Looked up from germline, CDR1 is MNHGY and CDR2 is SAAAGT. This CDR3 region has 14 residues. Trimming stripped 1 base from V and 1 base from J, with 7 bases between.

The chain couples TRBV30 to TRBJ1-2; D perhaps matches TRBD1 (5 bases). The germline V gene has CDR1 GTSNPN and CDR2 SVGIG (reference sequence). This CDR3 region has 11 residues. The germline V and J ends were trimmed by 8 bases and 7 bases, with 14 bases remaining between them. Here the CDR3 reads CARWQGGGYTF. CDR3 in DNA: TGTGCCCGTTGGCAGGGAGGTGGCTACACCTTC.

This chain links TRBV6-8 with TRBJ2-7; D is unclear. The CDR3 extends over 16 amino acids. Trimming took off 2 bases at V and 0 bases at J, with 14 bases between the two ends. Germline lookup yields CDR1 MNHGY and CDR2 SAAAGT. CDR3 sequence: CASSYTWASNSYEQYF. The CDR3 region has the DNA TGTGCCAGCAGTTACACGTGGGCCAGCAACTCCTACGAGCAGTACTTC.